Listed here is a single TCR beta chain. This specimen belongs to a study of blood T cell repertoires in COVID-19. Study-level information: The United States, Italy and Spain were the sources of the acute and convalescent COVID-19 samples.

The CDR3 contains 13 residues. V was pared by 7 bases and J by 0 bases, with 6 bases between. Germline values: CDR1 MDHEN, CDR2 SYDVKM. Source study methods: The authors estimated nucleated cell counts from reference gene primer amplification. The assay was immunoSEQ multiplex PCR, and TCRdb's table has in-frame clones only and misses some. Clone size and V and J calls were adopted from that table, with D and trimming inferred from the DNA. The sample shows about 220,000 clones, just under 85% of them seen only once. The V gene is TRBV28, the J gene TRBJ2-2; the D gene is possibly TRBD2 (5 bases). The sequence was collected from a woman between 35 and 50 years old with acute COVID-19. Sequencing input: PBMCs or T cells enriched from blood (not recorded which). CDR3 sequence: CASIAPNTGELFF. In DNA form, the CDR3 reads TGTGCCAGCATAGCGCCGAACACCGGGGAGCTGTTTTTT.